This T cell receptor beta chain was identified during a study of T cell responses to AZD1222 COVID-19 vaccine. The wider study: Second-dose intervals near 4 or 12 weeks were combined. Study results and limitations: A mostly white British donor set with more females was recruited, and clonal diversity was possibly underestimated. Vaccine-associated CD4 TCRs ranged over spike, dominating at 160-218 and 743-854.

In regard to this clone: Its antigen is not identified.

Only in-frame clones appear in the TCRdb table, and some are missing; sequencing was by immunoSEQ multiplex PCR. In the table there are approximately 160,000 clones, 88% of which are singletons. The CDR3 extends over 13 amino acids. Unmatched junction bases numbered 7, after V lost 5 bases and J lost 7 bases. Germline V gives CDR1 MNHEY, CDR2 SVGAGI. V gene TRBV6-5 combines with J gene TRBJ2-7; 8 positions match TRBD2. This sample comprised peripheral blood, obtained on day 0 of AZD1222 vaccination. This receptor was taken from an adult in good health. CDR3 loop: CASSMGLVEEQYF. As DNA, the CDR3 is TGTGCCAGCAGTATGGGACTAGTCGAAGAGCAGTACTTC.